This T cell receptor beta chain is from a study of cytomegalovirus exposure and HLA in healthy donors. PCR was performed using 60 Vbeta and 13 Jbeta primers. The data were produced by immunoSEQ multiplex PCR, yet TCRdb's version contains in-frame clones alone and is incomplete. In the table there are 150,000 or so clones, approximately 84% of which are singletons. The clonotype was recovered from a man in his fifties in good health and CMV-seropositive. The sample consisted of PBMCs.

DNA for the CDR3: TGTGCCATTTCCGGGACAGTGAGTTACGAGCAGTACTTC. This encodes CAISGTVSYEQYF. The J gene is TRBJ2-7, the V gene TRBV10-3, with 7 bases aligning to TRBD1. The J segment lost 4 bases and the V segment lost 9 bases, leaving 9 bases of the junction unmatched. The CDR3 sequence is 13 residues long. CDR1 is ENHRY and CDR2 is SYGVKD in the germline V gene.